The rows below give T cell receptor beta chains drawn from one sample of a study of blood T cell repertoires in COVID-19. Data came from immunoSEQ multiplex PCR; TCRdb stores just in-frame clones and leaves some out. The profile shows about 300,000 clones, around 87% of them singletons. The specimen was peripheral blood. Every receptor here comes from a man between 65 and 80 years old with acute or convalescent COVID-19. CDR3s include the opening cysteine and the closing phenylalanine or tryptophan. The order of the fields is D gene, V gene, J gene, CDR3 protein. The D gene is left open where the match is weak.

>-|TRBV21-1|TRBJ2-3
CASGREVHFSTDTQYF
>-|TRBV5-1|TRBJ1-5
CASSLAGLNQPQHF
>-|TRBV19|TRBJ2-5
CASSMMGPQETQYF
>TRBD2|TRBV18|TRBJ2-7
CASSRLAGSYEQYF
>TRBD2|TRBV4-1|TRBJ2-1
CASSQEGGGASYNEQFF
>-|TRBV5-1|TRBJ1-5
CASSPDVGGRQPQHF
>-|TRBV4-2|TRBJ2-3
CASSQDRIAGTDTQYF
>-|TRBV5-4|TRBJ2-7
CASSLGGRQRYEQYF
>TRBD2|TRBV4-3|TRBJ2-1
CASSQEGATSGRPYNEQFF
>TRBD2|TRBV5-6|TRBJ2-3
CASSLERGDTQYF
>-|TRBV7-9|TRBJ2-2
CASSFRTDDTGELFF
>-|TRBV7-2|TRBJ2-2
CASSLDRAGELFF
>-|TRBV19|TRBJ1-1
CASSIGGGYTEAFF
>-|TRBV29-1|TRBJ1-2
CSVALRGSGYGYTF
>-|TRBV15|TRBJ2-7
CATSSRQSGSVSYEQYF
>TRBD1|TRBV9|TRBJ1-1
CASSGTGGGTEAFF
>-|TRBV9|TRBJ2-5
CASSATPGRFRHETQYF
>-|TRBV4-2|TRBJ1-1
CASSQEGRVNTEAFF
>TRBD1|TRBV29-1|TRBJ2-3
CSLGGIPGQGTDTQYF
>-|TRBV6-2/TRBV6-3|TRBJ1-1
CASSQQSNTEAFF
>TRBD2|TRBV6-5|TRBJ2-1
CATFPAGGIYNEQFF
>TRBD2|TRBV4-1|TRBJ2-3
CASSQHGTSGFGTDTQYF